These 21 T cell receptor beta chains were all obtained from the same sample, sequenced in a study of Ad26.COV2.S vaccination and SARS-CoV-2 variants. The repertoire was sequenced with immunoSEQ multiplex PCR; TCRdb's copy has only in-frame clones and lacks some. The sample holds 350,000 to 500,000 clones, 89% seen once. The treatment: some 20 received Ad26.COV2.S at low or high dose, single or two shots; about 5 received placebo; per-sample allocation not given. Collection of the samples took place on day 63 after the first injection of vaccine or placebo. Sequencing used peripheral blood, obtained in a trial of Ad26.COV2.S vaccine versus placebo. These receptors all stem from a person aged 18-65 years who received the Ad26.COV2.S COVID-19 vaccine or a placebo.

The J gene is TRBJ1-5, the V gene TRBV5-4; 9 bases match TRBD1. V gave up 5 bases and J gave up 0 bases; unmatched junction bases: 18. Germline loops: CDR1 SGHNT, CDR2 YYREEE (reference sequence). The length of the CDR3 is 20 residues. This CDR3 is CASRLKQGDRELYSNQPQHF. The CDR3, as DNA: TGTGCCAGCAGGTTGAAACAGGGGGACAGGGAACTTTATAGCAATCAGCCCCAGCATTTT.

This chain links TRBV5-4 with TRBJ2-3, with 12 positions matching TRBD2. Germline V lookup: CDR1 SGHNT, CDR2 YYREEE (reference sequence). The CDR3 spans 15 residues. V was pared by 3 bases and J by 1 base, with 0 bases of the junction left unmatched. The CDR3 spells CASSWTSGGTDTQYF. The CDR3 DNA sequence: TGTGCCAGCAGCTGGACTAGCGGGGGCACAGATACGCAGTATTTT.

This clone was seen once. The chain couples TRBV29-1 to TRBJ1-1; 10 nucleotides line up with TRBD1. The germline CDR1 and CDR2 sequences are SQVTM and ANQGSEA. The V segment lost 7 bases and the J segment 5 bases; nucleotides outside the gene matches: 1. This CDR3 is built from 11 residues. CDR3 sequence (DNA): TGCAGCGGGGGACAGGGGACTGAAGCTTTCTTT. Translated: CSGGQGTEAFF.

Sample share makes this clone medium-sized. The rearrangement links TRBV29-1 to TRBJ2-1; D is unresolved. The CDR3 is 14 amino acids. Germline CDR1 is SQVTM and CDR2 is ANQGSEA. V lost 6 bases and J 9 bases, leaving 21 bases between the germline ends. The CDR3: CSVDPPLTTGEQFF. CDR3 coding DNA: TGCAGCGTCGACCCTCCGCTCACTACGGGTGAGCAGTTCTTC.

This clone was counted a single time. The V gene is TRBV6-4, the J gene TRBJ1-2; 9 bases line up with TRBD1. Trimming removed 5 bases from V and 8 bases from J; junction bases left unmatched: 9. The CDR3 loop spans 14 amino acids. The germline gives CDR1 MRHNA, CDR2 SNTAGT. The CDR3 coding sequence is TGTGCCAGCAGTCCCAACCGACAGGGGGGAGGCTACACCTTC. Protein: CASSPNRQGGGYTF.

The chain is built from TRBV12-5 and TRBJ2-2, with D perhaps matching TRBD1 (8 bases). Trimming pared 5 bases from V and 4 bases from J, leaving 11 bases between. CDR1 and CDR2 (germline): LGHNT, FRNRAP. The CDR3 totals 14 residues. CDR3 sequence reads: CASGHRGGTGELFF. The CDR3 nucleotides read TGTGCTAGTGGTCACAGGGGGGGCACCGGGGAGCTGTTTTTT.

The V gene is TRBV7-9, the J gene TRBJ1-4, with D perhaps matching TRBD1 (6 bases). The V end was cut by 6 bases, the J end by 1 base, with 21 bases between. The CDR3 length is 18 residues. The V gene's germline CDR1 is SEHNR and CDR2 FQNEAQ (reference sequence). CDR3 nucleotides: TGTGCCAGCAGACCCCTCCAGGGGCGGGTAGGAACTAATGAAAAACTGTTTTTT. As protein: CASRPLQGRVGTNEKLFF.

The rearrangement links TRBV11-3 to TRBJ2-3; D gene unclear. The V end was cut by 5 bases, the J end by 4 bases, with 7 bases between. In germline, CDR1 is SGHNT, CDR2 YENEEA. The length of the CDR3 is 12 residues. The DNA for the CDR3 is TGTGCCAGCAGCCCTATTCCAGATACGCAGTATTTT. Translating it yields CASSPIPDTQYF.

The chain recombines TRBV6-5 with TRBJ2-7; a weak D match, TRBD1 (5 bases). This CDR3 contains 15 residues. With 2 bases removed from V and 2 bases from J, the gap between germline ends came to 13 bases. From germline, CDR1 is MNHEY and CDR2 SVGAGI. The chain's CDR3 is CASSYGQGITYEQYF. Here the CDR3 DNA reads TGTGCCAGCAGTTACGGGCAGGGCATAACCTACGAGCAGTACTTC.

The chain combines TRBV27 with TRBJ1-5; no reliable D call. The CDR3 has 16 amino acids. CDR1 is MNHEY and CDR2 is SMNVEV in the germline V gene (reference sequence). The V gene lost 5 bases and the J gene lost 7 bases, with 21 bases spanning the gap. In nucleotides, the CDR3 is TGTGCCAGCAGTCCGTCTCCCAGATCTGCGGGCCAGCCCCAGCATTTT. Translation: CASSPSPRSAGQPQHF.

The chain recombines TRBV9 with TRBJ1-2; D may be TRBD1 (5 bases). Germline CDR1 is SGDLS and CDR2 is YYNGEE. The CDR3 is 13 residues long. V gave up 4 bases and J gave up 6 bases, with 13 bases separating them. The CDR3 DNA reads as TGTGCCAGCAGCTCCGGACAAGTTAATGGCTACACCTTC. Protein: CASSSGQVNGYTF. Looking up the rest from reference TRBV9 and TRBJ1-2 gives the full variable domain: DSGVTQTPKHLITATGQRVTLRCSPRSGDLSVYWYQQSLDQGLQFLIQYYNGEERAKGNILERFSAQQFPDLHSELNLSSLELGDSALYFCASSSGQVNGYTFGSGTRLTVV.

DNA for the CDR3: TGCGCCAGCAGCTTGGTCCGGCGCGATGAGCAGTTCTTC. Protein: CASSLVRRDEQFF. This chain joins TRBV5-1 and TRBJ2-1; no clear D. Germline loops: CDR1 SGHRS, CDR2 YFSETQ. The CDR3 contains 13 residues. The ends were cut back, 0 bases at V and 8 bases at J, with 9 bases in the middle.

V and J are TRBV27 and TRBJ2-1; 8 bases align to TRBD2. CDR3 length: 18 amino acids. Trimming removed 5 bases from V and 7 bases from J; junction bases left unmatched: 19. Germline V gives CDR1 MNHEY, CDR2 SMNVEV (reference sequence). CDR3 sequence reads: CASSPRRLAGLVANEQFF. The CDR3 DNA follows: TGTGCCAGCAGTCCCCGACGGTTAGCGGGGTTAGTAGCGAATGAGCAGTTCTTC.

The chain employs TRBV30 and TRBJ2-3, with D possibly TRBD2 on 5 matching bases. Trimming removed 2 bases at V and 0 bases at J, with 12 bases between. The CDR3 length is 15 residues. Germline V lookup: CDR1 GTSNPN, CDR2 SVGIG (reference sequence). The CDR3 reads CAWSYIGESTDTQYF. CDR3 nucleotides: TGTGCCTGGAGTTACATTGGGGAGAGCACAGATACGCAGTATTTT.

The chain uses TRBV11-2 and TRBJ2-3; weak D call: TRBD2 (5 bases). The CDR3 sequence is 14 residues long. Trimming stripped 2 bases from V and 5 bases from J, with 11 bases between. CDR1 and CDR2 from the germline V gene are SGHAT and FQNNGV. CDR3 nucleotides: TGTGCCAGCAGCTTAAACCTAGCAGTAGATACGCAGTATTTT. Protein product: CASSLNLAVDTQYF.

This clone was counted once. Other DNA sequences in the same sample also yield this CDR3. The gene calls are TRBV6-2 or TRBV6-3 and TRBJ2-1, with 7 bases lining up with TRBD1. In germline, CDR1 is MNHEY, CDR2 SVGEGT. Trimming took 5 bases from V and 2 from J; bases not matched to a gene: 3. This CDR3 comprises 14 residues. In DNA form, the CDR3 reads TGTGCCAGCAGTCTTCAGGGGGCCTACAATGAGCAGTTCTTC. Amino acid sequence: CASSLQGAYNEQFF.

This clone was observed once. The chain links TRBV7-2 to TRBJ1-4; the D is unclear. The germline CDR1 and CDR2 sequences are SGHTA and FQGNSA. The CDR3 totals 13 residues. Trimming removed 5 bases from V and 7 bases from J, with 11 bases in between. The CDR3 loop reads CASSPGFFEKLFF. The CDR3 region has the DNA TGTGCCAGCAGCCCGGGGTTTTTTGAAAAACTGTTTTTT.

CDR3 in amino acids: CASSEDRGLAYEQFF. CDR3 sequence (DNA): TGCGCCAGCAGTGAGGACAGGGGACTAGCCTATGAGCAGTTCTTC. This chain links TRBV10-2 with TRBJ2-1; tentatively, D is TRBD2 (9 bases). Germline lookup yields CDR1 WSHSY and CDR2 SAAADI. CDR3 length: 15 amino acids. V lost 2 bases, J lost 8 bases, and 16 bases lay in between.

This clone was recorded once. CDR3 loop: CASSVGGQPADQPQHF. The CDR3 DNA reads as TGTGCCAGCAGTGTTGGGGGACAGCCCGCCGATCAGCCCCAGCATTTT. This chain connects TRBV27 to TRBJ1-5, with 7 bases aligning to TRBD1. Germline CDR1 MNHEY, CDR2 SMNVEV (reference sequence). V gave up 5 bases and J gave up 5 bases; unmatched junction bases: 12. CDR3 length: 16 amino acids.

The chain recombines TRBV27 with TRBJ2-4, with D perhaps matching TRBD1 (6 bases). Trimming removed 2 bases at V and 9 bases at J, with 14 bases between. CDR1 is MNHEY, CDR2 SMNVEV, per germline (reference sequence). The CDR3 runs to 14 residues. The DNA for the CDR3 is TGTGCCAGCAGTTTAGGGGGCGTATTAGGCATTCAGTACTTC. Protein: CASSLGGVLGIQYF.

The genes are TRBV28 and TRBJ2-2; D perhaps matches TRBD2 (5 bases). Germline values: CDR1 MDHEN, CDR2 SYDVKM. The germline V and J ends were trimmed by 3 bases and 0 bases, with 8 bases remaining between them. This CDR3 region has 15 residues. The DNA for the CDR3 is TGTGCCAGCAGTTTTGCGGGTGCGAACACCGGGGAGCTGTTTTTT. Residues: CASSFAGANTGELFF. The full variable domain, its missing parts supplied by reference TRBV28 and TRBJ2-2, is DVKVTQSSRYLVKRTGEKVFLECVQDMDHENMFWYRQDPGLGLRLIYFSYDVKMKEKGDIPEGYSVSREKKERFSLILESASTNQTSMYLCASSFAGANTGELFFGEGSRLTVL.